This is a list of T cell receptor beta chains from one sample in a study of blood T cell repertoires in COVID-19. The data were produced by immunoSEQ multiplex PCR, yet TCRdb's version contains in-frame clones alone and is incomplete. In the table there are about 370,000 clones, around 87% of which are singletons. The sample was peripheral blood. The source is a woman aged 30 to 39 with COVID-19, enrolled during active disease. Each CDR3 is given with its conserved first and last residue. Each record gives: V gene, clone size, D gene, J gene, CDR3 protein, CDR3 DNA. The D gene is left open where the match is weak. A clone size is listed for some rows: how often the clone was seen (once, few, many), or a class if it is expanded.

TRBV6-2/TRBV6-3	few	NA	TRBJ1-2	CASSMDSNYGYTF	TGTGCCAGCAGTATGGACAGTAACTATGGCTACACCTTC
TRBV2	NA	NA	TRBJ2-1	CASSLDTTAYNEQFF	TGTGCCAGCAGCCTAGACACGACAGCGTACAATGAGCAGTTCTTC
TRBV4-1	NA	TRBD1	TRBJ2-7	CASSLRTGTYEQYF	TGCGCCAGCAGCCTACGGACAGGAACCTACGAGCAGTACTTC
TRBV3-1/TRBV3-2	NA	TRBD1	TRBJ2-5	CASSQAGTAPGETQYF	TGTGCCAGCAGCCAAGCCGGGACAGCCCCCGGGGAGACCCAGTACTTC
TRBV6-5	NA	NA	TRBJ1-5	CASNRGAQPQHF	TGTGCCAGCAACCGCGGGGCCCAGCCCCAGCATTTT
TRBV24-1	NA	TRBD1	TRBJ2-5	CATSAGAGEYRGKTQYF	TGTGCCACCAGTGCGGGGGCAGGGGAGTACAGGGGGAAGACCCAGTACTTC
TRBV7-9	NA	NA	TRBJ2-1	CASSSARVSYNEQFF	TGTGCCAGCAGCTCGGCCCGGGTCTCCTACAATGAGCAGTTCTTC
TRBV19	NA	NA	TRBJ1-4	CASSIVGTGREKLFF	TGTGCCAGTAGTATCGTCGGAACAGGGCGTGAAAAACTGTTTTTT
TRBV27	NA	TRBD2	TRBJ2-5	CASSYLGLAGRETQYF	TGTGCCAGCAGTTACCTGGGACTAGCGGGAAGAGAGACCCAGTACTTC
TRBV7-2	NA	TRBD2	TRBJ2-5	CASSSYGNKAGEGGWSQYF	TGTGCCAGCAGCTCATACGGGAACAAAGCGGGAGAGGGGGGTTGGTCCCAGTACTTC
TRBV11-2	NA	NA	TRBJ2-6	CASTRYSSGANVLTF	TGTGCCAGCACCCGATATAGCTCTGGGGCCAACGTCCTGACTTTC
TRBV11-3	NA	TRBD2	TRBJ2-5	CASSFGTSGAQETQYF	TGTGCCAGCAGCTTTGGAACTAGCGGGGCCCAAGAGACCCAGTACTTC
TRBV27	NA	TRBD2	TRBJ2-1	CASSWGGLAEYNEQFF	TGTGCCAGCAGTTGGGGGGGACTAGCGGAGTACAATGAGCAGTTCTTC
TRBV19	NA	NA	TRBJ2-1	CASSISGGAEQFF	TGTGCCAGTAGTATAAGTGGGGGCGCGGAGCAGTTCTTC
TRBV4-1	NA	NA	TRBJ2-7	CASSQWRENEQYF	TGCGCCAGCAGCCAATGGAGGGAGAACGAGCAGTACTTC
TRBV28	NA	NA	TRBJ1-2	CASSILRGGYTF	TGTGCCAGCAGTATTCTCAGGGGTGGCTACACCTTC
TRBV19	NA	TRBD2	TRBJ2-6	CASIYRGGAGANVLTF	TGTGCCAGTATCTACCGGGGAGGGGCTGGGGCCAACGTCCTGACTTTC
TRBV11-2	NA	NA	TRBJ1-3	CASSFSASSGNTIYF	TGTGCCAGCAGCTTTTCTGCTAGCTCTGGAAACACCATATATTTT
TRBV28	once	TRBD1	TRBJ1-4	CASSPGQGFPNEKLFF	TGTGCCAGCAGTCCGGGACAGGGATTCCCTAATGAAAAACTGTTTTTT
TRBV5-1	NA	TRBD1	TRBJ1-1	CASSPGQHTEAFF	TGCGCCAGCAGCCCGGGACAGCACACTGAAGCTTTCTTT
TRBV6-4	NA	TRBD1	TRBJ2-3	CASSDSGGADTQYF	TGTGCCAGCAGTGACTCAGGGGGCGCAGATACGCAGTATTTT
TRBV20-1	NA	TRBD1	TRBJ1-6	CSASGQGDISPLHF	TGCAGTGCTAGTGGACAGGGGGACATTTCACCCCTCCACTTT
TRBV7-6	NA	NA	TRBJ1-3	CASSLYGGNTIYF	TGTGCCAGCAGCTTATATGGCGGAAACACCATATATTTT
TRBV6-2/TRBV6-3	NA	NA	TRBJ2-2	CASSDRVDLSALFF	TGTGCCAGCAGCGACAGAGTCGACCTCTCGGCGCTGTTTTTT
TRBV6-5	NA	NA	TRBJ2-7	CASSLQYSYEQYF	TGTGCCAGCAGTCTACAGTACTCCTACGAGCAGTACTTC
TRBV30	once	NA	TRBJ1-2	CARGGAYYGYTF	TGTGCCCGGGGGGGGGCCTACTATGGCTACACCTTC
TRBV10-1	NA	TRBD1	TRBJ2-7	CASSRDRAYEQYF	TGCGCCAGCAGTCGGGACAGGGCCTACGAGCAGTACTTC
TRBV18	NA	NA	TRBJ1-1	CASSTQRQISTEAFF	TGTGCCAGCTCAACGCAAAGACAGATCTCTACTGAAGCTTTCTTT
TRBV7-2	NA	TRBD2	TRBJ2-3	CASSRGTSGLTDTQYF	TGTGCCAGCAGCAGAGGGACTAGCGGACTCACAGATACGCAGTATTTT
TRBV24-1	NA	TRBD2	TRBJ2-1	CATSSLAGNEQFF	TGTGCCACCAGTTCCCTAGCGGGCAATGAGCAGTTCTTC
TRBV27	NA	TRBD1	TRBJ2-2	CASRPQGALTGELFF	TGTGCCAGCAGGCCTCAGGGGGCGCTAACCGGGGAGCTGTTTTTT
TRBV23-1	NA	TRBD1	TRBJ1-1	CAVSWTGQNTEAFF	TGCGCCGTATCATGGACAGGACAGAACACTGAAGCTTTCTTT
TRBV7-9	NA	NA	TRBJ2-7	CASSQTQGFYEQYF	TGTGCCAGCAGCCAAACACAGGGCTTCTACGAGCAGTACTTC